This paragraph covers one T cell receptor beta chain sequence. Its antigen is not identified. The data were taken from a study of a mutant IDH1 vaccine in newly diagnosed glioma. Study findings and constraints: Pseudoprogression seemed unrelated to changes in top peripheral T cell clonotypes.

Time point noted: baseline, week 1 (first vaccination visit). The treatment was: pre-vaccination baseline after standard-of-care therapy. Sequencing used immunoSEQ multiplex PCR; TCRdb keeps in-frame clones, though not all of them. The profile covers about 70,000 clones, with around four fifths appearing a single time and 4% to 5.5% taken by the ten largest. Sequences were derived from peripheral blood mononuclear cells (PBMCs), sampled from a glioma patient treated with radiotherapy, temozolomide or both. The TCR was taken from a woman aged 18-30 years with glioma. Some clones in this sample may be carry-over from other donors' samples.

The CDR3 sequence is CATSPSTGRNTEAFF. Here the CDR3 DNA reads TGTGCCACCAGTCCCTCTACAGGTAGGAACACTGAAGCTTTCTTT. The chain employs TRBV15 and TRBJ1-1; possibly TRBD1 for D (5 bases). Trimming pared 6 bases from V and 1 base from J, leaving 15 bases between. This CDR3 is built from 15 residues. Germline CDR1 LNHNV, CDR2 YYDKDF (reference sequence).